The subject of this entry is one T cell receptor (beta chain). This record belongs to a study of blood T cells in healthy people across ages. Per the germline V gene, CDR1 is KGHSH and CDR2 is LQKENI. V lost 3 bases, J lost 5 bases, and 16 bases lay in between. The length of the CDR3 is 15 residues. A second roughly 7 to 11 cycle PCR used barcoded and J-beta primers. The template-switch adaptor, which had 12 random nucleotides, put a tag on each cDNA molecule. TCRdb reanalysed the 5' RACE reads using MiXCR and keeps one entry per CDR3 protein. The sample includes hundreds of thousands of distinct CDR3 sequences, 45% to 50% of them seen just once.

The specimen sequenced was blood. The clonotype was recovered from a woman aged 60-75 years in good health. The genes are TRBV18 and TRBJ2-5, with D possibly being TRBD1 or TRBD2 (5 bases each). Here the CDR3 reads CASSPDISPGETQYF. The DNA of the CDR3 is TGTGCCAGCTCACCGGACATTAGCCCGGGGGAGACCCAGTACTTC.